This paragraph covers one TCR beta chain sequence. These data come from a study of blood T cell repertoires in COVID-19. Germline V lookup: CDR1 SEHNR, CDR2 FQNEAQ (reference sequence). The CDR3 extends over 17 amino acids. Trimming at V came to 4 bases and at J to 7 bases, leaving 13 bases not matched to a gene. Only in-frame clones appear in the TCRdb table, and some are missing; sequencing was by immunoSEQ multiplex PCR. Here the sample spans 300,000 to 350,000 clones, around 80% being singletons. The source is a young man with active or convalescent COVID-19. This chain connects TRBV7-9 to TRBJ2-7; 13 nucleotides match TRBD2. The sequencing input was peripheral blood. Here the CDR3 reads CASSSDVGTSGAGEQYF. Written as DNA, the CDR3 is TGTGCCAGCAGCTCCGACGTCGGGACTAGCGGGGCGGGGGAGCAGTACTTC.